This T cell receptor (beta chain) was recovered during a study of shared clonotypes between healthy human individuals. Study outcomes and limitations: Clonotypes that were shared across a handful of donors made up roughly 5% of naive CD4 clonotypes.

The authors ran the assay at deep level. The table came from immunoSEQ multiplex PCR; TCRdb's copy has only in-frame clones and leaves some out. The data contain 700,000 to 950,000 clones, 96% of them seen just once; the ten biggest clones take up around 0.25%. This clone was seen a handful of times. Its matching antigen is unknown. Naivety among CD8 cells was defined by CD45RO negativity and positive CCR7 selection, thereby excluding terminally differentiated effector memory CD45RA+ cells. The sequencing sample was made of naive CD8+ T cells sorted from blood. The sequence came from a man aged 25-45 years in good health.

The chain's CDR3 is CASSYTTAGGYTF. CDR3 sequence (DNA): TGTGCCAGCAGTTACACGACGGCGGGAGGCTACACCTTC. This chain connects TRBV6-5 to TRBJ1-2; D call uncertain. Germline V gives CDR1 MNHEY, CDR2 SVGAGI. The CDR3 runs 13 residues. The V and J ends lost 2 bases and 8 bases respectively, with 12 bases between them.